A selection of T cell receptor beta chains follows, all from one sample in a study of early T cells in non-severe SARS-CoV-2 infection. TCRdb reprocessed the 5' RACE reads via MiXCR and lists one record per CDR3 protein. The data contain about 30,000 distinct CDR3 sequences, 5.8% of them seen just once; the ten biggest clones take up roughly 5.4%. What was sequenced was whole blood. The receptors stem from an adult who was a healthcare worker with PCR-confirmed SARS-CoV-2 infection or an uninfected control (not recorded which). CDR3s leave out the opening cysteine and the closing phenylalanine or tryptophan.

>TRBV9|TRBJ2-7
ASSGVYSYEQY
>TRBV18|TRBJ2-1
ASSLGLADSSYNEQF
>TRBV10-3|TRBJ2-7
AISAREWGEQY
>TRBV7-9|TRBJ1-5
ASSTARQPENQPQH
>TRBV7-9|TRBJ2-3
ASSPFLAGSTDTQY
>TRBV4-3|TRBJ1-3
ASSQVSGNTIY
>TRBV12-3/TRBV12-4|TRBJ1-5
ASSSSGSNQPQH
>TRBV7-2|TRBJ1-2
ASSLRGDRHGYT
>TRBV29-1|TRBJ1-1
SGSGTPNTEAF
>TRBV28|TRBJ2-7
ASSWIYEQY
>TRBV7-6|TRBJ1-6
ASSPRQNSYNSPLH
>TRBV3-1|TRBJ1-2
ASSQGMEGIGGYT
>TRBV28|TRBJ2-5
ASSQLRDLETQY
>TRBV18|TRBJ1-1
ASSERHPKGTEAF
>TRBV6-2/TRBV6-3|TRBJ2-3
ASSFRDGTDTQY
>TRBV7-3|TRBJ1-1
ASSSGQGRLDTEAF
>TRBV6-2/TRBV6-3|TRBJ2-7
ASSYSLDAVGQY
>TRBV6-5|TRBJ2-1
ASSWGQGSYNEQF